The 7 T cell receptor beta chains below all came from one sample that was sequenced in a study of blood T cell repertoires in COVID-19. The data were produced by immunoSEQ multiplex PCR, yet TCRdb's version contains in-frame clones alone and is incomplete. The sample lists fewer than 250,000 clones; approximately 89% were seen once. The sample taken for sequencing was PBMCs or T cells enriched from blood (not recorded which). Every receptor here comes from a young woman who had been exposed to COVID-19.

V and J are TRBV19 and TRBJ2-1; 11 bases map to TRBD2. Germline CDR1 is LNHDA and CDR2 is SQIVND (reference sequence). This CDR3 region has 15 residues. The ends lost 6 bases at V and 7 bases at J; junction bases unmatched: 8. The CDR3 protein is CASSPRSGRGNEQFF. CDR3 bases: TGTGCCAGTAGCCCACGTAGCGGGAGGGGAAATGAGCAGTTCTTC.

The gene calls are TRBV6-1 and TRBJ2-7; D perhaps matches TRBD2 (6 bases). CDR3 length equals 14 residues. CDR1 and CDR2 from the germline V gene are MNHNS and SASEGT. Trimming shortened V by 3 bases and J by 2 bases, and 11 bases separated the two germline ends. The CDR3 nucleotides read TGTGCCAGCAGTGACGGAGGGATCCCCTACGAGCAGTACTTC. Residues: CASSDGGIPYEQYF.

J is TRBJ2-3 and V is TRBV3-1 (or the pseudogene TRBV3-2), with TRBD1 identical over 10 bases. V was pared by 4 bases and J by 5 bases, with 9 bases of the junction left unmatched. The CDR3 sequence is 16 residues long. Germline assignment: CDR1 LGHDT and CDR2 YNNKEL (reference sequence). The CDR3 DNA reads TGTGCCAGCAGCCCGGGACCGGGACAGGGGATAGATACGCAGTATTTT. This encodes CASSPGPGQGIDTQYF.

As regards this clone: Just one base apart from a much larger clone, this may be a read error. Other DNA sequences in this specimen translate into the identical CDR3. This chain links TRBV12-3 or TRBV12-4 with TRBJ1-2; a possible D gene is TRBD1 (6 bases). The length of the CDR3 is 13 residues. V was cut by 6 bases and J by 2 bases, with 10 bases left in between. In DNA form, the CDR3 reads TGTGCCAGCAGCCCTACAGGGAACTATGGCTACACCTTC. It codes for CASSPTGNYGYTF.

The genes are TRBV6-1 and TRBJ1-1; TRBD1 might be the D (5 bases). In germline, CDR1 is MNHNS, CDR2 SASEGT. This CDR3 is 13 amino acids long. V lost 2 bases and J 4 bases, leaving 8 bases between the germline ends. This CDR3 is CASSERGFTEAFF. The CDR3 DNA is TGTGCCAGCAGTGAACGGGGGTTCACTGAAGCTTTCTTT.

This chain connects TRBV6-5 to TRBJ1-2, with TRBD1 matching over 8 bases. The CDR3 spans 13 residues. V trimming: 8 bases; J trimming: 5 bases; junction bases outside the gene matches: 7. CDR1 and CDR2 (germline): MNHEY, SVGAGI. CDR3 sequence: CASRQGPGYGYTF. In DNA form, the CDR3 reads TGTGCCAGCCGACAGGGGCCGGGGTATGGCTACACCTTC.

Comment on this clone: A read error may produce the germline difference seen at one junction end. The rearrangement links TRBV2 to TRBJ2-4, with D perhaps TRBD1 (6 bases). The CDR3 is made up of 14 amino acids. The germline V gene has CDR1 SNHLY and CDR2 FYNNEI. This CDR3 reads CASRRGQQGSPGDF. The CDR3 nucleotides read TGTGCCAGCAGACGCGGTCAACAGGGCAGCCCCGGGGACTTC. Filled out from reference TRBV2 and TRBJ2-4, the complete variable domain reads EPEVTQTPSHQVTQMGQEVILRCVPISNHLYFYWYRQILGQKVEFLVSFYNNEISEKSEIFDDQFSVERPDGSNFTLKIRSTKLEDSAMYFCASRRGQQGSPGDFGAGTRLSVL.